In its sample, the clone carrying this T cell receptor beta chain was seen a few times. The target antigen is unknown. The sample has other DNA sequences that encode this CDR3 too. Profiling relied on immunoSEQ multiplex PCR, and the TCRdb table lists in-frame clones only, not all of them. The table lists about 1 million clones, about 80% of them singletons, with 1.4% to 1.5% in the top ten. Naive CD4+ cells were CD45RA-selected; the remaining cells were memory. These data originate in a study of shared clonotypes between healthy human individuals. Study observations and caveats: Among a few donors, about 4.6% of naive CD4 clonotypes were found in common.

This receptor was taken from a man younger than 30 in good health. Input material: memory CD4+ T cells sorted from blood. Subset indicated: CD45RA-negative fraction.

CDR3 sequence (DNA): TGCGCCAGCAGCTTGGTCCAGGCGAACACCGGGGAGCTGTTTTTT. Translated, it gives CASSLVQANTGELFF. The chain carries TRBV5-1 and TRBJ2-2; no firm D call. Germline V gene data show CDR1 as SGHRS and CDR2 as YFSETQ. The V gene lost 0 bases and the J gene lost 0 bases, with 6 bases spanning the gap. The CDR3 is 15 residues long. Full variable domain (remainder filled in from reference TRBV5-1 and TRBJ2-2): KAGVTQTPRYLIKTRGQQVTLSCSPISGHRSVSWYQQTPGQGLQFLFEYFSETQRNKGNFPGRFSGRQFSNSRSEMNVSTLELGDSALYLCASSLVQANTGELFFGEGSRLTVL.